Below, 9 T cell receptor beta chains from the same sample are listed, as sequenced in a study of T-cell reconstitution after alpha-beta-depleted transplantation in children. Preparing the TCRbeta library involved the use of unique molecular identifiers. MiXCR, applied by TCRdb to the PCR reads, yields one record per CDR3 protein. Of about 1,000,000 distinct CDR3 sequences listed, about 29% were seen once; the top ten hold 28%. The sequences come from PBMCs, mostly from graft donor cells, collected 360 days after TCRalphabeta/CD19-depleted stem cell transplant. The source is a boy under three years old who had a stem cell transplant for SCID, so the T cells may come from the graft donor.

This rearrangement joins TRBV6-2 or TRBV6-3 to TRBJ1-1; unclear D gene. From germline, CDR1 is MNHEY and CDR2 SVGEGT. This CDR3 spans 15 amino acids. The V end was cut by 0 bases, the J end by 1 base, with 9 bases between. The CDR3 loop is CASSYSPPSNTEAFF. CDR3 coding DNA: TGTGCCAGCAGTTACTCGCCACCCTCGAACACTGAAGCTTTCTTT.

V is TRBV4-1 and J is TRBJ1-1, with a possible D match to TRBD1 (6 bases). CDR1 and CDR2 (germline): MGHRA, YSYEKL. The V gene lost 3 bases and the J gene lost 7 bases, with 24 bases spanning the gap. This CDR3 comprises 17 residues. The CDR3 loop reads CASSQYPGVEVVSEAFF. CDR3 nucleotides: TGCGCCAGCAGCCAGTATCCAGGGGTGGAGGTCGTTAGTGAAGCTTTCTTT.

The rearrangement links TRBV18 to TRBJ1-1, with D perhaps TRBD1 (6 bases). Germline CDR1 is KGHSH and CDR2 is LQKENI. The V gene lost 3 bases and the J gene lost 0 bases, with 17 bases spanning the gap. The CDR3 extends over 17 amino acids. This CDR3 is CASSPLILGALNTEAFF. In DNA form, the CDR3 reads TGTGCCAGCTCACCCCTGATTTTGGGGGCACTGAACACTGAAGCTTTCTTT. The complete variable domain, with remaining parts taken from reference TRBV18 and TRBJ1-1, reads NAGVMQNPRHLVRRRGQEARLRCSPMKGHSHVYWYRQLPEEGLKFMVYLQKENIIDESGMPKERFSAEFPKEGPSILRIQQVVRGDSAAYFCASSPLILGALNTEAFFGQGTRLTVV.

The chain links TRBV7-9 to TRBJ1-3; 9 nucleotides line up with TRBD1. This CDR3 comprises 15 residues. V shed 7 bases and J 3 bases; nucleotides not matched to a gene: 7. Germline loops: CDR1 SEHNR, CDR2 FQNEAQ (reference sequence). CDR3 sequence: CASTLGDRVGNTIYF. The CDR3 nucleotides read TGTGCCAGCACGCTGGGGGACAGGGTTGGAAACACCATATATTTT.

This clonotype was seen a handful of times. V and J are TRBV5-1 and TRBJ2-5, with TRBD2 as a possible D gene (6 bases). Germline CDR1 and CDR2: SGHRS and YFSETQ. CDR3 length equals 18 residues. The ends were cut back, 0 bases at V and 1 base at J, with 19 bases in the middle. The CDR3 sequence: CASSLVGQGLLTQETQYF. The CDR3 coding sequence is TGCGCCAGCAGCTTGGTAGGACAAGGACTACTTACCCAAGAGACCCAGTACTTC.

For this clonotype: This could be a read error, since a much larger clone is one nucleotide away. The V gene is TRBV7-2, the J gene TRBJ2-3; 9 bases map to TRBD1. Looked up from germline, CDR1 is SGHTA and CDR2 is FQGNSA. With 2 bases clipped from V and 2 bases from J, the junction kept 2 bases outside the gene matches. This CDR3 has 15 residues. In nucleotides, the CDR3 is TGTGCCAGCAGCTTAAGGACAGGGGCCACAGATACGCAGTATTTT. It yields the protein CASSLRTGATDTQYF.

The V call is TRBV4-2, the J call TRBJ2-3; 14 bases are shared with TRBD2. The CDR3 is made up of 18 amino acids. CDR1 LGHNA and CDR2 YNFKEQ come from the germline V gene. V dropped 1 base and J dropped 1; count of bases not matched to a gene: 4. This CDR3 is CASSQGRLAGGGTDTQYF. CDR3 in DNA: TGTGCCAGCAGCCAAGGGCGACTAGCGGGGGGGGGCACAGATACGCAGTATTTT.

This clonotype was detected a few times. This chain links TRBV12-3 or TRBV12-4 with TRBJ2-2; D call uncertain. V lost 5 bases and J 1 base, leaving 5 bases between the germline ends. The CDR3 loop spans 13 amino acids. The DNA of the CDR3 is TGTGCCAGCAGTGACTGGAACACCGGGGAGCTGTTTTTT. Protein product: CASSDWNTGELFF.

The chain uses TRBV20-1 and TRBJ2-1, with TRBD2 as a possible D gene (6 bases). V shed 4 bases and J shed 4 bases, with 20 bases lying between them. The V gene's germline CDR1 is DFQATT and CDR2 SNEGSKA (reference sequence). The CDR3 length is 16 residues. This CDR3 is CSAKRLGKEGYNEQFF. CDR3 nucleotide sequence: TGCAGTGCTAAGCGGCTGGGGAAGGAGGGATACAATGAGCAGTTCTTC.